This entry lists 9 T cell receptor beta chains sequenced from one sample in a study of Ad26.COV2.S vaccination and SARS-CoV-2 variants. This table comes from immunoSEQ multiplex PCR, and its TCRdb copy is limited to in-frame clones, with some not included. The sample yields 85,000 to 95,000 clones, under 90% seen once. Specimen: peripheral blood, collected after recovery from COVID-19. All receptors come from a human donor who had recovered from COVID-19.

This sequence joins TRBV6-7 and TRBJ2-7; D may be TRBD1 (5 bases). TRBV6-7 is an open reading frame whose function is uncertain. Deletions cut 2 bases from V and 2 bases from J, with 19 bases between. The CDR3 consists of 17 residues. The CDR3 loop reads CASSYQERLDTPYEQYF. The DNA of the CDR3 is TGTGCCAGCAGTTACCAGGAGAGGCTGGACACTCCCTACGAGCAGTACTTC.

The genes are TRBV5-6 and TRBJ2-7; the match to TRBD2 covers 11 bases. The germline V gene encodes CDR1 SGHDT and CDR2 YYEEEE. CDR3 length equals 15 residues. J gave up 0 bases and V 4 bases, and 3 bases lay outside the gene matches. CDR3 loop: CASSAGLAVSYEQYF. The CDR3 nucleotides are TGTGCCAGCAGCGCGGGACTAGCGGTCTCCTACGAGCAGTACTTC.

This chain's CDR3 is CASSQDRAGDTQYF. Here the CDR3 DNA reads TGTGCCAGCAGTCAGGACAGGGCTGGAGATACGCAGTATTTT. This chain connects TRBV28 to TRBJ2-3; 8 bases fit TRBD1. Germline V gene sequence: CDR1 MDHEN, CDR2 SYDVKM. This CDR3 has 14 amino acids. V lost 5 bases and J lost 5; bases outside the gene matches: 6.

CDR3 bases: TGTGCCAGCTCACCATTACCTCCGTCCGGGACAGAAAACATTCAGTACTTC. It translates to CASSPLPPSGTENIQYF. The chain recombines TRBV18 with TRBJ2-4; 7 bases align to TRBD1. Germline trimming cut 2 bases from V and 5 bases from J; bases unmatched to any gene: 12. The germline V gene has CDR1 KGHSH and CDR2 LQKENI. The CDR3 extends over 17 amino acids.

The genes are TRBV6-5 and TRBJ2-7; no clear D gene. The length of the CDR3 is 15 residues. With 5 bases removed from V and 0 bases from J, the gap between germline ends came to 14 bases. Germline V gene lookup returns CDR1 MNHEY and CDR2 SVGAGI. The CDR3 region has the DNA TGTGCCAGCAGTATGATTCGGCAGGCCTCCTACGAGCAGTACTTC. Translation: CASSMIRQASYEQYF.

This rearrangement joins TRBV4-2 to TRBJ2-7, with D maybe TRBD1 (6 bases). With 4 bases removed from V and 7 bases from J, the gap between germline ends came to 20 bases. CDR1 LGHNA and CDR2 YNFKEQ come from the germline V gene. The CDR3 is made up of 15 amino acids. This CDR3 reads CASSPTGPWVGEQYF. CDR3 DNA sequence: TGTGCCAGCAGCCCAACAGGGCCGTGGGTTGGGGAGCAGTACTTC.

The chain uses TRBV18 and TRBJ1-1; D call uncertain. The CDR3 is 14 residues long. Germline CDR1 reads KGHSH; CDR2 reads LQKENI. V lost 2 bases, J lost 1 base, and 8 bases lay in between. The CDR3 spells CASSPIEKNTEAFF. The CDR3 nucleotides are TGTGCCAGCTCACCAATCGAGAAGAACACTGAAGCTTTCTTT.

The chain has TRBV28 and TRBJ2-7; the match to TRBD1 covers 9 bases. V was pared by 6 bases and J by 5 bases, with 11 bases of the junction left unmatched. Looked up from germline, CDR1 is MDHEN and CDR2 is SYDVKM. The CDR3 length is 15 residues. The CDR3, as DNA: TGTGCCAGCAGCGCAACCGGGACAGGGTCCCACGAGCAGTACTTC. This gives the protein CASSATGTGSHEQYF.

CDR3 in DNA: TGTGCCAGCAGTCCGGGACAGGGATCACCCCTCCACTTT. Amino acids: CASSPGQGSPLHF. V gene TRBV6-5 combines with J gene TRBJ1-6; 9 positions agree with TRBD1. Trimming removed 5 bases from V and 10 bases from J; junction bases left unmatched: 3. Germline CDR1 MNHEY, CDR2 SVGAGI. This CDR3 has 13 amino acids.